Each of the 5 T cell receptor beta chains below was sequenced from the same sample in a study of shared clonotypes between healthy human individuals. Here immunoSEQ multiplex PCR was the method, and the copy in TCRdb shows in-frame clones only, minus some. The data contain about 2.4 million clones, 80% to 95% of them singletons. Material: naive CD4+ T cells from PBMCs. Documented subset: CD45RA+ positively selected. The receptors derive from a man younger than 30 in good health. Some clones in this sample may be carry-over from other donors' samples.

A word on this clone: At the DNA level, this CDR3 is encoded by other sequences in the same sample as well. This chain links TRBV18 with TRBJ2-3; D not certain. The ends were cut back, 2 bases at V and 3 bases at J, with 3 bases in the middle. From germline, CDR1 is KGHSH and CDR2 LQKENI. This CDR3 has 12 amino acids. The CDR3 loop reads CASSPATDTQYF. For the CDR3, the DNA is TGTGCCAGCTCACCAGCAACAGATACGCAGTATTTT.

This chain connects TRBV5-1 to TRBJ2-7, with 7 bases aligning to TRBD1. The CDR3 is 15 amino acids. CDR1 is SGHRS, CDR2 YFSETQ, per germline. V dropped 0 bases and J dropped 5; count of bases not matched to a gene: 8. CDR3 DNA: TGCGCCAGCAGCTTGGACAGGGGAACGGTTAACGAGCAGTACTTC. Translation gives CASSLDRGTVNEQYF.

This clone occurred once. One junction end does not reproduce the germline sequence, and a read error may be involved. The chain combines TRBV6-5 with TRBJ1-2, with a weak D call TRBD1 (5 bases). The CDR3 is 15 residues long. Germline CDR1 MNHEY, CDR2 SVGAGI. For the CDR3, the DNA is TGTGTCAGCAGGAGGCGTGACAGAGATTACTATGGCTACACCTTC. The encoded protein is CVSRRRDRDYYGYTF.

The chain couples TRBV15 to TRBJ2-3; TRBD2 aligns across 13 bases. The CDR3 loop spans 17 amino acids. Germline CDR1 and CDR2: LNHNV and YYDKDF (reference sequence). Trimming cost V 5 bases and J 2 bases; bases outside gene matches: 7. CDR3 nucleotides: TGTGCCACCAGCCGTCGACTAGCGGGAGGTGCCACAGATACGCAGTATTTT. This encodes CATSRRLAGGATDTQYF.

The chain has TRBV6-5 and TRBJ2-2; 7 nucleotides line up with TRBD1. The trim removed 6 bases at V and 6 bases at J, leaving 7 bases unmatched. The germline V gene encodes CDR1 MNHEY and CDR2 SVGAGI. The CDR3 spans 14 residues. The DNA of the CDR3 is TGTGCCAGCAGGACAGGGTTGACACCCGGGGAGCTGTTTTTT. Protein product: CASRTGLTPGELFF.